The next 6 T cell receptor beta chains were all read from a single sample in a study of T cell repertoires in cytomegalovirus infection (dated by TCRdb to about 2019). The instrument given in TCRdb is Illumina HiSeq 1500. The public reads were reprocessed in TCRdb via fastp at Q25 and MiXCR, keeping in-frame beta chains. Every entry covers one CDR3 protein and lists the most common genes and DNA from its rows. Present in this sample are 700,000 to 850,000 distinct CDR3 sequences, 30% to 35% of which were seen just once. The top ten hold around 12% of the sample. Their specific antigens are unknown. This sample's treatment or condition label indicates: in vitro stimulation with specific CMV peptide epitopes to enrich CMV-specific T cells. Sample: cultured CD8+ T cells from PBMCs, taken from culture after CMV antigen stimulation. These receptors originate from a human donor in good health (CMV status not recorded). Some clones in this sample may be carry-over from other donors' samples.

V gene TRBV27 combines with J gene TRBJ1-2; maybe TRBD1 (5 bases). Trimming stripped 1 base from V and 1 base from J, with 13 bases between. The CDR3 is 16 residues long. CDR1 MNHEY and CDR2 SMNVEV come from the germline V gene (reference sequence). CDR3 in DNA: TGTGCCAGCAGTTTATGGCCAGGGCACATTAACTATGGCTACACCTTC. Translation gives CASSLWPGHINYGYTF.

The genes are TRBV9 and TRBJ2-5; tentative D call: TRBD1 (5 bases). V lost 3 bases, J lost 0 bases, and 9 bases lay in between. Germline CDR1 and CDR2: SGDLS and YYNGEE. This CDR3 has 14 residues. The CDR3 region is CASSAQTDQETQYF. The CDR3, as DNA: TGTGCCAGCAGCGCCCAGACAGACCAAGAGACCCAGTACTTC.

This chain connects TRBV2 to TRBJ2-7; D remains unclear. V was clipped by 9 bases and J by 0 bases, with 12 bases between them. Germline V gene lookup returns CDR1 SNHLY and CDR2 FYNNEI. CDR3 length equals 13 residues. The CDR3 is CASTESISYEQYF. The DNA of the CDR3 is TGTGCCAGTACAGAGTCCATCTCCTACGAGCAGTACTTC.

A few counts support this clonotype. The CDR3 DNA reads TGCAGTGCTAGACCGTCCACAGATACGCAGTATTTT. This codes for CSARPSTDTQYF. This chain connects TRBV20-1 to TRBJ2-3; D unclear. Deletions cut 2 bases from V and 2 bases from J, with 5 bases between. The CDR3 contains 12 residues. CDR1 and CDR2 from the germline V gene are DFQATT and SNEGSKA (reference sequence).

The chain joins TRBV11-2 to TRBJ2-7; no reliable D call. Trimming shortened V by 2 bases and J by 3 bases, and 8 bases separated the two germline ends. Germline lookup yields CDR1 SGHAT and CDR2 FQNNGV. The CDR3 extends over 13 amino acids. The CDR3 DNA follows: TGTGCCAGCAGCTTAATGTTGGACTACGAGCAGTACTTC. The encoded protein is CASSLMLDYEQYF.

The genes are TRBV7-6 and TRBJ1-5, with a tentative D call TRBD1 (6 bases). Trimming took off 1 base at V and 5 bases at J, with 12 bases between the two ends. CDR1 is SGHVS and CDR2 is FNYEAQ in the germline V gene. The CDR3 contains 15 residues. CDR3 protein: CASSLGFGGHQPQHF. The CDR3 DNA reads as TGTGCCAGCAGCTTAGGTTTTGGGGGGCATCAGCCCCAGCATTTT.